Each of the 20 T cell receptor beta chains below was sequenced from the same sample in a study of blood T cell repertoires in COVID-19 (dated by TCRdb to 2018 to 2021). Library creation used the immunoSEQ multiplex PCR assay. As stored in TCRdb, this immuneACCESS dataset retains in-frame rearrangements with V and J assigned. A fraction of the clones does not appear; measured against another copy, unresolved V genes explain less than half of the discrepancy, and the remainder lacks a known reason. This sample gives some 220,000 clones in total; 82% of them show up just once. Roughly 5.1% of the sample is held by the ten biggest clonotypes. The sequencing input was peripheral blood. Receptors were obtained from a woman aged 65 to 85 with COVID-19, enrolled during active disease.

The genes are TRBV28 and TRBJ2-1, with TRBD2 matching over 11 bases. Germline loops: CDR1 MDHEN, CDR2 SYDVKM. The trim removed 5 bases at V and 5 bases at J, leaving 11 bases unmatched. The CDR3 runs to 17 residues. CDR3 sequence (DNA): TGTGCCAGCAGTATTAAAATAGCGGGAGGGGTCCACAATGAGCAGTTCTTC. Amino acid sequence: CASSIKIAGGVHNEQFF.

The CDR3 loop reads CASSLLGELFF. CDR3 nucleotides: TGTGCCAGCAGCCTGTTAGGGGAGCTGTTTTTT. The rearrangement links TRBV3-1 (or the pseudogene TRBV3-2) to TRBJ2-2; D not resolved. The CDR3 spans 11 residues. Germline V gene data show CDR1 as LGHDT and CDR2 as YNNKEL (reference sequence). The V end was cut by 4 bases, the J end by 8 bases, with 5 bases between.

Turning to this clone: Germline is not matched at one junction end, which may reflect a read error. The chain carries TRBV29-1 and TRBJ1-1; tentative D call: TRBD1 (5 bases). CDR3 length equals 12 residues. CDR1 SQVTM and CDR2 ANQGSEA come from the germline V gene. The CDR3 DNA follows: TGCAGCGTGGAAAAGGACATGATAAAAGGCGCCTTT. Protein product: CSVEKDMIKGAF.

The chain uses TRBV18 and TRBJ2-7; 12 bases agree with TRBD1. The CDR3 sequence is 15 residues long. The V gene's germline CDR1 is KGHSH and CDR2 LQKENI. The J segment lost 5 bases and the V segment lost 3 bases, leaving 5 bases of the junction unmatched. The CDR3 is CASSPTGTGGDEQYF. The CDR3 DNA reads TGTGCCAGCTCACCTACCGGGACAGGGGGCGACGAGCAGTACTTC.

The chain joins TRBV7-9 to TRBJ2-2; 8 nucleotides agree with TRBD1. With V trimmed by 4 bases and J by 2 bases, 3 bases remained unmatched. This CDR3 comprises 15 residues. CDR1 and CDR2 from the germline V gene are SEHNR and FQNEAQ (reference sequence). CDR3 coding DNA: TGTGCCAGCAGCTCTCAGGGGGCAAACACCGGGGAGCTGTTTTTT. Amino acids: CASSSQGANTGELFF. The variable domain in full, with the rest retrieved from reference TRBV7-9 and TRBJ2-2, is DTGVSQNPRHKITKRGQNVTFRCDPISEHNRLYWYRQTLGQGPEFLTYFQNEAQLEKSRLLSDRFSAERPKGSFSTLEIQRTEQGDSAMYLCASSSQGANTGELFFGEGSRLTVL.

CDR3 sequence (DNA): TGTGCCAGCAGCGTCGGGACAGTTTATTACAATGAGCAGTTCTTC. Amino acid sequence: CASSVGTVYYNEQFF. The chain combines TRBV9 with TRBJ2-1, with TRBD1 identical over 7 bases. The CDR3 is 15 amino acids. CDR1 and CDR2 from the germline V gene are SGDLS and YYNGEE. V was pared by 2 bases and J by 4 bases, with 6 bases of the junction left unmatched.

The chain has TRBV21-1 and TRBJ1-1; the tabulated D call, TRBD1, remains unverified against the DNA. TRBV21-1 is termed a pseudogene. The CDR3 contains 13 residues. The CDR3 DNA sequence: TGTGCCAGCAGCAAGCCGGACAGGGGGGAAGCTTTCTTT. It specifies CASSKPDRGEAFF.

This chain links TRBV11-3 with TRBJ2-7; tentative D call: TRBD1 (6 bases). CDR1 is SGHNT and CDR2 is YENEEA in the germline V gene. This CDR3 contains 12 residues. V lost 5 bases and J 12 bases, leaving 17 bases between the germline ends. The CDR3 loop reads CASSARGSRAYF. The DNA of the CDR3 is TGTGCCAGCAGCGCTAGGGGGTCGAGGGCGTACTTC. Drawing the rest from reference TRBV11-3 and TRBJ2-7, the complete variable domain is EAGVVQSPRYKIIEKKQPVAFWCNPISGHNTLYWYLQNLGQGPELLIRYENEEAVDDSQLPKDRFSAERLKGVDSTLKIQPAELGDSAVYLCASSARGSRAYFGPGTRLTVT.

This clone was recorded only once. The rearrangement uses TRBV4-1 and TRBJ2-7; D not resolved. CDR1 MGHRA and CDR2 YSYEKL come from the germline V gene. V lost 3 bases to trimming and J lost 3 bases, with 15 bases between them. The CDR3 totals 15 residues. The CDR3 reads CASSQSPNSFYEQYF. DNA for the CDR3: TGCGCCAGCAGCCAGAGCCCCAATAGCTTCTACGAGCAGTACTTC.

This chain joins TRBV10-3 and TRBJ2-7, with D unclear. Germline loops: CDR1 ENHRY, CDR2 SYGVKD. This CDR3 has 14 residues. V was clipped by 0 bases and J by 4 bases, with 10 bases between them. The CDR3 loop reads CAISESPLQYEQYF. Here the CDR3 DNA reads TGTGCCATCAGTGAGTCCCCCCTCCAGTACGAGCAGTACTTC.

The rearrangement links TRBV4-2 to TRBJ1-5; TRBD1 is a possible D gene (5 bases). V was trimmed by 0 bases and J by 5 bases, leaving 11 bases between them. This CDR3 has 15 amino acids. Germline assignment: CDR1 LGHNA and CDR2 YNFKEQ. CDR3 protein: CASSQEQGGHQPQHF. CDR3 bases: TGTGCCAGCAGCCAAGAGCAGGGAGGCCATCAGCCCCAGCATTTT.

This clone was observed a single time. This chain connects TRBV5-4 to TRBJ1-2; 10 bases agree with TRBD1. This CDR3 spans 14 amino acids. The ends lost 5 bases at V and 5 bases at J; junction bases unmatched: 6. In germline, CDR1 is SGHNT, CDR2 YYREEE (reference sequence). CDR3 sequence reads: CASRGTGAGYGYTF. CDR3 nucleotides: TGTGCCAGCAGGGGGACAGGGGCCGGGTATGGCTACACCTTC.

The chain joins TRBV5-8 to TRBJ2-1, with 7 bases fitting TRBD2. CDR1 is SGHTS and CDR2 is YDEGEE in the germline V gene. V lost 3 bases, J lost 7 bases, and 10 bases stayed unmatched. The CDR3 runs 15 residues. In nucleotides, the CDR3 is TGTGCCAGCAGCTCGCGGAGCGGGAAGGGAAATGAGCAGTTCTTC. Translation gives CASSSRSGKGNEQFF.

There are a few counts of this clone. The chain has TRBV5-4 and TRBJ2-2, with D possibly matching TRBD2 (6 bases). The V gene lost 1 base and the J gene lost 2 bases, with 24 bases spanning the gap. The CDR3 is made up of 20 amino acids. Germline V lookup: CDR1 SGHNT, CDR2 YYREEE (reference sequence). CDR3 DNA sequence: TGTGCCAGCAGCTTGCTCCCAGGGTCGGAAAGGAGGGATAACACCGGGGAGCTGTTTTTT. Its protein product is CASSLLPGSERRDNTGELFF.

This clone was counted once. The genes are TRBV30 and TRBJ2-1; 8 bases map to TRBD2. This CDR3 has 14 residues. Trimming removed 4 bases from V and 2 bases from J; junction bases left unmatched: 4. The germline V gene encodes CDR1 GTSNPN and CDR2 SVGIG (reference sequence). The CDR3 loop reads CAWTRGGAYNEQFF. The CDR3 coding sequence is TGTGCCTGGACTCGGGGGGGAGCCTACAATGAGCAGTTCTTC.

This chain joins TRBV3-1 (or the pseudogene TRBV3-2) and TRBJ2-7; weak D call: TRBD2 (5 bases). The CDR3 runs to 13 residues. Germline assignment: CDR1 LGHDT and CDR2 YNNKEL (reference sequence). V gave up 3 bases and J gave up 6 bases, with 12 bases separating them. The DNA of the CDR3 is TGTGCCAGCAGCCAGACTACGGTAGGCGAGCAGTACTTC. This codes for CASSQTTVGEQYF.

The rearrangement joins TRBV27 to TRBJ2-3; a weak D match, TRBD2 (6 bases). The V end lost 5 bases, the J end lost 2 bases, and 20 bases lay between the germline ends. CDR3 length equals 17 residues. Looked up from germline, CDR1 is MNHEY and CDR2 is SMNVEV (reference sequence). CDR3 in amino acids: CASSPVISGGLTDTQYF. CDR3 sequence (DNA): TGTGCCAGCAGTCCAGTAATTTCCGGGGGACTCACAGATACGCAGTATTTT.

J is TRBJ2-7 and V is TRBV4-2, with 14 nucleotides matching TRBD2. Germline CDR1 is LGHNA and CDR2 is YNFKEQ. V dropped 1 base and J dropped 3; count of bases not matched to a gene: 8. The CDR3 loop spans 18 amino acids. Here the CDR3 reads CASSQAIGTSGRNYEQYF. The CDR3 DNA reads as TGTGCCAGCAGCCAAGCTATCGGGACTAGCGGGAGAAACTACGAGCAGTACTTC.

The chain links TRBV6-4 to TRBJ1-2; weak D call: TRBD1 (6 bases). CDR1 is MRHNA and CDR2 is SNTAGT in the germline V gene. The CDR3 is 15 residues long. Trimming stripped 7 bases from V and 5 bases from J, with 20 bases between. The CDR3 coding sequence is TGTGCCAGCACCCGAGACAGGCAGATAACTTATGGCTACACCTTC. Protein sequence: CASTRDRQITYGYTF.

J is TRBJ2-1 and V is TRBV18; D call uncertain. Germline V gene lookup returns CDR1 KGHSH and CDR2 LQKENI. The CDR3 is made up of 15 amino acids. The V end lost 3 bases, the J end lost 2 bases, and 11 bases lay between the germline ends. CDR3 region: CASSPLLGPYNEQFF. CDR3 in DNA: TGTGCCAGCTCACCCTTGTTGGGCCCCTACAATGAGCAGTTCTTC.